A selection of T cell receptor beta chains follows, all from one sample in a study of CD8 T cells in ankylosing spondylitis. One entry per CDR3 protein results from TCRdb running MiXCR on the 5' RACE reads. The sample yields 85,000 to 90,000 distinct CDR3 sequences, around 30% seen once. What was sequenced was blood, either unsorted or a sorted T cell fraction (not recorded which). The receptors were sampled from a male donor with ankylosing spondylitis or in good health (not recorded which). Both conserved end residues are part of each CDR3. The order of the fields is CDR3 protein, V gene.

CASSQAGDGAYEQYF TRBV3-1
CASSLVVGSGEQYF TRBV5-1
CATSLNGETQYF TRBV18
CSGTEGTDTQYF TRBV29-1
CASSLDPLSLGYTF TRBV7-9
CASSPITVGGNYGYTF TRBV6-1
CASSLGQGAHNEQFF TRBV7-2
CASSSPSPGLAGGLYSYNDGQFF TRBV7-6
CASSFKTSGTGEQFF TRBV12-3/TRBV12-4
CASSQITRTGRTKGYNEQFF TRBV7-8
CASAQQGGDQPQHF TRBV5-1
CASSTTGSSGNTIYF TRBV5-1
CATSEETGGGNQPQHF TRBV24-1
CASSPRQDGEKLFF TRBV7-2
CASSLGSQDWETQYF TRBV11-2
CASSSRRTDTDTQYF TRBV7-8
CATSDPDRPAANEQFF TRBV24-1
CASSRFSDTQYF TRBV7-9
CASSLDASDQGNTIYF TRBV5-1